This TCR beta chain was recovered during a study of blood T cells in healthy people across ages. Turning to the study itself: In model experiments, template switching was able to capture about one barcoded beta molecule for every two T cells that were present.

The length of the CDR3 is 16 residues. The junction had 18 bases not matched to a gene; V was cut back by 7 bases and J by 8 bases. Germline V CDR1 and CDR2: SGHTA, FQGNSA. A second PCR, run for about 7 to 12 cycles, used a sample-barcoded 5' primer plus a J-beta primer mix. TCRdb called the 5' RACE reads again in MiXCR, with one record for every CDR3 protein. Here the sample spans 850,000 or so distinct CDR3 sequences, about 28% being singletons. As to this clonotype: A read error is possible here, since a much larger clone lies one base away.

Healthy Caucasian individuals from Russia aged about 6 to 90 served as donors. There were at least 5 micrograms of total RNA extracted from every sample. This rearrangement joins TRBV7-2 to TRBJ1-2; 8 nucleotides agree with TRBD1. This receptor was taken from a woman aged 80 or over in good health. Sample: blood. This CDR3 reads CASTNAGGWGSGGYTF. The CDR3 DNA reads TGTGCCAGCACTAACGCAGGGGGCTGGGGCAGTGGCGGCTACACCTTC.